This T cell receptor (beta chain) was sequenced in a study of CD8 T cells in Susac syndrome. The CDR3 extends over 16 amino acids. Germline loops: CDR1 MDHEN, CDR2 SYDVKM. V lost 5 bases and J 2 bases, leaving 19 bases between the germline ends. RNA, at roughly 0.45 to 1 ug, was reverse transcribed with random hexamers. Multiplex PCR with immunoSEQ amplified the TCR beta CDR3 across 54 Vbeta and 13 Jbeta. MiXCR, applied by TCRdb to the immunoSEQ multiplex PCR reads, yields one record per CDR3 protein. This table has approximately 87,000 distinct CDR3 sequences, about 96% appearing once. What was sequenced was CD8+ T cells from PBMCs. J is TRBJ2-7 and V is TRBV28; either TRBD1 or TRBD2 may supply D (5 bases each). This TCR came from a human donor with Susac syndrome. CDR3 loop: CASSTRRLGDPYEQYF. CDR3 DNA sequence: TGTGCCAGCAGTACCCGACGGTTAGGGGACCCCTACGAGCAGTACTTC.